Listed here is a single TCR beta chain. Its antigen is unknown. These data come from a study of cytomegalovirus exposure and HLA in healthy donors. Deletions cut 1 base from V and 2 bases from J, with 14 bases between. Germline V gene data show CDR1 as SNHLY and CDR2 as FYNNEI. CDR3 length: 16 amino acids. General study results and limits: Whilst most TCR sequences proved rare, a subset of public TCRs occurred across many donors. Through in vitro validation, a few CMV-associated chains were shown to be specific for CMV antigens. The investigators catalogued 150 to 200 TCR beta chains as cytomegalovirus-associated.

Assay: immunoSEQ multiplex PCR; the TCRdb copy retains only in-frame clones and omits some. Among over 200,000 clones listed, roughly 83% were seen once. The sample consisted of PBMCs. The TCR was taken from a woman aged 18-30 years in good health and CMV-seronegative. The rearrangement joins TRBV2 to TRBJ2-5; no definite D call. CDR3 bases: TGTGCCAGCAGTGAAGGAGGAAGGTCCGGACAAGAGACCCAGTACTTC. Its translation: CASSEGGRSGQETQYF. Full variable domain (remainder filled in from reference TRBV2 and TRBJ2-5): EPEVTQTPSHQVTQMGQEVILRCVPISNHLYFYWYRQILGQKVEFLVSFYNNEISEKSEIFDDQFSVERPDGSNFTLKIRSTKLEDSAMYFCASSEGGRSGQETQYFGPGTRLLVL.